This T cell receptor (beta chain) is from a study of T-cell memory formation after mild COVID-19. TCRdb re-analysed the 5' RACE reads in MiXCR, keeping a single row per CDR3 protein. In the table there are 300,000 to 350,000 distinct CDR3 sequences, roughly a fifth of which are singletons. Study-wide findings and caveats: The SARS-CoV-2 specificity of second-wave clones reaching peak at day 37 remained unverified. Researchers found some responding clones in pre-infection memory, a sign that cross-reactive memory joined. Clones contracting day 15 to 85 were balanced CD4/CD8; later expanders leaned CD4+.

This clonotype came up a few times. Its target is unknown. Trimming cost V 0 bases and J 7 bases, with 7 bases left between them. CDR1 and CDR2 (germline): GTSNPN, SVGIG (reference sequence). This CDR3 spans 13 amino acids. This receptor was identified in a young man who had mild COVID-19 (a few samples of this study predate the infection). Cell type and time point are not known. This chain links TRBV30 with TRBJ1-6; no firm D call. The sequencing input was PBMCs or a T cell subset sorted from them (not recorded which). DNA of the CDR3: TGTGCCTGGAGTGTAGTGGACAATTCACCCCTCCACTTT. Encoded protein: CAWSVVDNSPLHF.